These 16 T cell receptor beta chains were all obtained from the same sample, sequenced in a study of cytomegalovirus exposure and HLA in healthy donors. Primers for the PCR totalled 60 Vbeta and 13 Jbeta. Here immunoSEQ multiplex PCR was the method, and the copy in TCRdb shows in-frame clones only, minus some. The table includes around 190,000 clones, around 80% detected once. Sample: PBMCs. These receptors all come from a woman aged 45 to 65 in good health and CMV-seronegative.

In the case of this clone: The junction shows a germline mismatch at one end, possibly a read error. V usage is TRBV7-9 and J usage is TRBJ2-7; 9 positions agree with TRBD2. The CDR3 covers 16 residues. Per germline, CDR1 SEHNR and CDR2 FQNEAQ (reference sequence). The CDR3 DNA follows: TGTTCCAGCAGCCCCCCTAAGGGACTAGCTATCAACGAGCAGTACTTC. It yields the protein CSSSPPKGLAINEQYF. The whole variable domain, filled in from reference TRBV7-9 and TRBJ2-7, reads DTGVSQNPRHKITKRGQNVTFRCDPISEHNRLYWYRQTLGQGPEFLTYFQNEAQLEKSRLLSDRFSAERPKGSFSTLEIQRTEQGDSAMYLCSSSPPKGLAINEQYFGPGTRLTVT.

Of note for this clone: Additional DNA sequences in this sample encode the identical CDR3. The J gene is TRBJ2-3, the V gene TRBV11-2; D is perhaps TRBD2 (5 bases). The CDR3 has 13 amino acids. Germline V gene sequence: CDR1 SGHAT, CDR2 FQNNGV. The V and J ends lost 1 base and 3 bases respectively, with 5 bases between them. The CDR3 DNA reads as TGTGCCAGCAGCTTAGCGGGGACAGATACGCAGTATTTT. Protein product: CASSLAGTDTQYF.

V gene TRBV28 combines with J gene TRBJ1-4; D might be TRBD1 (6 bases). This CDR3 has 13 residues. Germline V gene data show CDR1 as MDHEN and CDR2 as SYDVKM. Deletions cut 8 bases from V and 4 bases from J, with 11 bases between. CDR3 nucleotide sequence: TGTGCCAGCGCAAGGACAGTTAATGAAAAACTGTTTTTT. It is translated as CASARTVNEKLFF.

The CDR3 here is CASSPGQGPHFSGNTIYF. The CDR3 DNA reads TGTGCCAGCAGCCCCGGACAGGGGCCCCACTTCTCTGGAAACACCATATATTTT. The chain has TRBV5-4 and TRBJ1-3; 9 bases map to TRBD1. Germline V gene sequence: CDR1 SGHNT, CDR2 YYREEE (reference sequence). Losses at the gene ends were 4 bases for V and 0 bases for J; bases not matched to a gene: 11. CDR3 length: 18 amino acids. Variable domain in full (rest from reference TRBV5-4 and TRBJ1-3): ETGVTQSPTHLIKTRGQQVTLRCSSQSGHNTVSWYQQALGQGPQFIFQYYREEENGRGNFPPRFSGLQFPNYSSELNVNALELDDSALYLCASSPGQGPHFSGNTIYFGEGSWLTVV.

On this clone: Other DNA sequences within the sample encode an identical CDR3. The chain carries TRBV2 and TRBJ2-1, with 7 bases aligning to TRBD2. The junction had 11 bases not matched to a gene; V was cut back by 5 bases and J by 10 bases. There are 14 residues in the CDR3. Germline CDR1 reads SNHLY; CDR2 reads FYNNEI. This CDR3 reads CASSLAVAILEQFF. Written as DNA, the CDR3 is TGTGCCAGCAGTCTAGCGGTCGCCATACTCGAGCAGTTCTTC.

The chain uses TRBV19 and TRBJ1-1; D perhaps matches TRBD1 (5 bases). Germline-derived CDR1 and CDR2 are LNHDA and SQIVND (reference sequence). This CDR3 is built from 12 residues. The germline V and J ends were trimmed by 11 bases and 5 bases, with 15 bases remaining between them. In nucleotides, the CDR3 is TGTGCCTCCCAGATCGGGGGTACTGAAGCTTTCTTT. Its protein product is CASQIGGTEAFF.

The chain employs TRBV28 and TRBJ1-4; possible D gene TRBD1, 6 bases. Germline-derived CDR1 and CDR2 are MDHEN and SYDVKM. The CDR3 length is 15 residues. Trimming stripped 6 bases from V and 5 bases from J, with 16 bases between. The CDR3 DNA sequence: TGTGCCAGCAGCCCGGCAGGGGTCGAGAATGAAAAACTGTTTTTT. Encoded protein: CASSPAGVENEKLFF.

V is TRBV6-5 and J is TRBJ2-7; 11 nucleotides align to TRBD2. Germline CDR1 is MNHEY and CDR2 is SVGAGI. The CDR3 has 15 residues. J was trimmed by 0 bases and V by 4 bases; bases with no gene match: 2. This CDR3 is CASSSTSGNSYEQYF. In DNA form, the CDR3 reads TGTGCCAGCAGTTCGACTAGCGGGAACTCCTACGAGCAGTACTTC.

This clone was seen more than once but under ten times. This chain uses TRBV4-1 with TRBJ2-5; 8 bases align to TRBD2. V trimming: 4 bases; J trimming: 3 bases; junction bases outside the gene matches: 13. Germline lookup yields CDR1 MGHRA and CDR2 YSYEKL. The CDR3 length is 17 residues. CDR3 in DNA: TGCGCCAGCAGCCGTCGGGGGGCCAGCGGGGGAGAAGAGACCCAGTACTTC. Its protein is CASSRRGASGGEETQYF.

The chain uses TRBV29-1 and TRBJ1-2; TRBD1 matches at 7 bases. This CDR3 contains 10 residues. The ends lost 7 bases at V and 6 bases at J; junction bases unmatched: 2. In germline, CDR1 is SQVTM, CDR2 ANQGSEA. CDR3 residues: CSAGQDGYTF. The CDR3 bases are TGCAGCGCCGGACAGGATGGCTACACCTTC.

The V gene is TRBV6-6, the J gene TRBJ2-3; 11 positions match TRBD2. From germline, CDR1 is MNHNY and CDR2 SVGAGI (reference sequence). CDR3 length: 16 residues. With 8 bases clipped from V and 2 bases from J, the junction kept 9 bases outside the gene matches. CDR3: CASGPGTSGVTDTQYF. In DNA form, the CDR3 reads TGTGCCAGCGGCCCAGGGACTAGCGGAGTCACAGATACGCAGTATTTT.

This rearrangement joins TRBV5-4 to TRBJ2-1, with TRBD2 identical over 8 bases. The CDR3 is 14 residues long. J lost 2 bases, V lost 5 bases, and 3 bases had no gene match. Germline V gives CDR1 SGHNT, CDR2 YYREEE (reference sequence). In DNA form, the CDR3 reads TGTGCCAGCAGGCCGGGGGGGCCCTACAATGAGCAGTTCTTC. This codes for CASRPGGPYNEQFF.

This clone was picked up a small number of times. Other DNA sequences within the sample encode an identical CDR3. V gene TRBV7-6 combines with J gene TRBJ2-5, with D maybe TRBD2 (6 bases). Trimming took 0 bases from V and 1 from J, leaving 12 bases between them. This CDR3 is built from 16 residues. Germline CDR1 reads SGHVS; CDR2 reads FNYEAQ. CDR3 DNA sequence: TGTGCCAGCAGCTTAGCGTTGGGAGCGGGCCAAGAGACCCAGTACTTC. Translating it yields CASSLALGAGQETQYF.

This clone has a single count. The V and J genes are TRBV5-4 and TRBJ2-7; D ambiguous. With 4 bases removed from V and 2 bases from J, the gap between germline ends came to 16 bases. Germline V lookup: CDR1 SGHNT, CDR2 YYREEE (reference sequence). This CDR3 is built from 15 residues. CDR3 sequence: CASSLALSRAYEQYF. Written as DNA, the CDR3 is TGTGCCAGCAGCCTGGCCCTTTCCCGAGCCTACGAGCAGTACTTC. The full variable domain, completed using reference TRBV5-4 and TRBJ2-7, is ETGVTQSPTHLIKTRGQQVTLRCSSQSGHNTVSWYQQALGQGPQFIFQYYREEENGRGNFPPRFSGLQFPNYSSELNVNALELDDSALYLCASSLALSRAYEQYFGPGTRLTVT.

The chain couples TRBV10-1 to TRBJ2-4; a weak D match, TRBD1 (5 bases). V dropped 1 base and J dropped 3 bases, with 13 bases sitting between them. Germline values: CDR1 WNHNN, CDR2 SYGVQD (reference sequence). This CDR3 contains 16 residues. The CDR3 region is CASSELGQGRKNIQYF. As DNA, the CDR3 is TGCGCCAGCAGTGAGTTGGGTCAGGGCCGCAAAAACATTCAGTACTTC.

About this clone itself: Other DNA sequences in the sample encode the same CDR3. The CDR3 sequence: CASSLLDRSNYGYTF. The CDR3 bases are TGTGCCAGCAGTTTACTGGACAGATCTAACTATGGCTACACCTTC. This chain uses TRBV28 with TRBJ1-2; D perhaps matches TRBD1 (6 bases). The CDR3 contains 15 residues. V gave up 2 bases and J gave up 0 bases, with 10 bases separating them. Looked up from germline, CDR1 is MDHEN and CDR2 is SYDVKM.